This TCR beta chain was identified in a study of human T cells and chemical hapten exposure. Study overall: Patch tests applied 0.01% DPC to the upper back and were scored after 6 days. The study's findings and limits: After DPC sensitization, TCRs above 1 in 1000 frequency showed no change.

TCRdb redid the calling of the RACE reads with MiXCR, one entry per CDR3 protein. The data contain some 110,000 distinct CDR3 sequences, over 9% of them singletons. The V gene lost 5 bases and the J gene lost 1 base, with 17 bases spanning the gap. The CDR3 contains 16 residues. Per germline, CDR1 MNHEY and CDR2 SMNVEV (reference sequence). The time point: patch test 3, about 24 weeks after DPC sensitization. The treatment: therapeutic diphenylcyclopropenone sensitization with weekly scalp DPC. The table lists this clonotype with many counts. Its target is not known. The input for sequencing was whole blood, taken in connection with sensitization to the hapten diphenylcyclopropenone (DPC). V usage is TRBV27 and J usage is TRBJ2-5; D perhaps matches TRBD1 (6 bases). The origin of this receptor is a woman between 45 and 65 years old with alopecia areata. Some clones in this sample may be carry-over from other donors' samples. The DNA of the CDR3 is TGTGCCAGCAGTAATCTGACCAGGGGACCCCAAGAGACCCAGTACTTC. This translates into CASSNLTRGPQETQYF.